This T cell receptor beta chain was found in a study of CD8+CD57+ T cells in acquired aplastic anemia listed by TCRdb under 2018. Describing the broader study: A mean of about 3.2 ug of DNA, ranging from about 0.19 to 27.4 ug, was extracted from sorted CD4+ and CD8+ cells.

In this study, sorted CD4+ and CD8+ T cells from the blood of healthy subjects and of severe aplastic anemia patients had their TCR repertoires deep-sequenced. Ficoll-Paque density gradient centrifugation was used to isolate peripheral blood mononuclear cells. Before DNA was extracted, CD4+ and CD8+ T cells were sorted using either FACS or magnetic beads. Genomic DNA was used as template for profiling of TCR beta VDJ combinations and CDR3 sequences. TCR repertoire sequencing was run on an Illumina HiSeq 2000. The paper's processing steps were these. TRBV/TRBJ rearrangement plots, CDR3 size and DJ length profiles, and Simpson's diversity index were used to assess repertoires. Whichever DNA sequence was most abundant in the deep sequencing data was defined as the immunodominant clone. CDR3 amino acid sequences were screened for sharing across subjects and were compared with published repertoires and the VDJdb database. TCRdb reran the public reads through fastp at Q25 and MiXCR, keeping productive beta chains. Identical CDR3 proteins give one entry, which carries the most common genes and DNA. TCRdb's processing, not the authors' own work, is the source of the V and J calls. Recorded for this sample are 250,000 to 350,000 distinct CDR3 sequences; 45% to 65% of them occurred a single time. The top ten constitute approximately 8.2% of the sample.

This clonotype was counted ten times or more. Its antigen remains unidentified. No per-base quality is available; no much larger clone lies one base away. What the research found in general, with its limitations: Twenty-nine CD8+ CDR3 sequences were found to be shared between patients and controls, but these sequences appeared to be highly expressed in patients and within the immunodominant clones of the patients. CD8+ Simpson's diversity did not differ significantly between patients and healthy controls (P=0.060).

Relative to germline, V is missing 5 bases and J is missing 9 bases, with 12 bases of the junction outside any gene match. CDR1 DFQATT and CDR2 SNEGSKA are derived from the germline V gene (reference sequence). The CDR3 starts with the cysteine, ends with the phenylalanine, and has 14 residues. Here the CDR3 DNA is all that survives: 42 bases in frame from base 1. Here the chain combines TRBV20-1 and TRBJ2-1, and 8 junction bases match TRBD2. The sequence derives from a human donor with severe aplastic anemia or a healthy control (not recorded which). Sequencing was carried out using sorted CD4+, CD8+, or CD8+CD57+ T cells (not recorded which) from PBMCs. This receptor has the CDR3 CSALTGGAEGEQFF. The nucleotides read TGCAGTGCTTTAACCGGGGGGGCCGAAGGTGAGCAGTTCTTC.